This T cell receptor (beta chain) was captured in a study of T-cell reconstitution after alpha-beta-depleted transplantation in children. Construction of the TCRbeta library involved unique molecular identifiers. TCRdb ran MiXCR on the PCR reads and lists one entry per CDR3 protein. Of some 260,000 distinct CDR3 sequences listed, 24% are singletons. With respect to this clonotype: Its specificity is unknown.

CDR3 length: 10 residues. Trimming removed 8 bases from V and 3 bases from J, with 8 bases in between. In germline, CDR1 is DFQATT, CDR2 SNEGSKA (reference sequence). The study, taken as a whole, reports: At the one-year point after transplant, T-cell counts and TCRbeta diversity were found to come mostly from T cells that had been newly produced. As was reported, about two months after transplant, alpha-beta T cells came from several hundred expanded graft clones.

This receptor was taken from a female patient aged 2-15 years who had a stem cell transplant for congenital amegakaryocytic thrombocytopenia, so the T cells may come from the graft donor. The V and J genes are TRBV20-1 and TRBJ2-7; no reliable D call. The input for sequencing was PBMCs, mostly from graft donor cells, taken 360 days after TCRalphabeta/CD19-depleted stem cell transplant. CDR3 nucleotides: TGCAGTCCCGCTAACTACGAGCAGTACTTC. Translation: CSPANYEQYF.